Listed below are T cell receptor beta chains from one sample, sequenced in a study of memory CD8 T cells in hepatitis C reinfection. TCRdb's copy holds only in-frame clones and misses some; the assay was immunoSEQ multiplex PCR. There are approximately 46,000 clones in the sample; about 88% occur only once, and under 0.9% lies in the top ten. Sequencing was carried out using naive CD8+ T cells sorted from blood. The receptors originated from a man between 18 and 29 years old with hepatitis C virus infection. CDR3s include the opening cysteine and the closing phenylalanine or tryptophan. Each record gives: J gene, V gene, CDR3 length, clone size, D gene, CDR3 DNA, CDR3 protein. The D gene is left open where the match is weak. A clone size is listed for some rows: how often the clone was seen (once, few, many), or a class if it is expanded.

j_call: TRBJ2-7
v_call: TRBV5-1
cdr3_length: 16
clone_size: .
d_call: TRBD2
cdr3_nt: TGCGCCAGCAGCTACTCCCTGACTAGCGGGAGCTACGAGCAGTACTTC
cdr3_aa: CASSYSLTSGSYEQYF

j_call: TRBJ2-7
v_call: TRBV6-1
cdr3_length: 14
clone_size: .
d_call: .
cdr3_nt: TGTGCCAGCAGTTCTATGGGCGGGACGGGCGAGCAGTACTTC
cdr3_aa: CASSSMGGTGEQYF

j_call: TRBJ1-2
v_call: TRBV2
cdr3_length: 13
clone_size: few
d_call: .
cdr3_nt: TGTGCCAGCACGGACAAGGTTAACTATGGCTACACCTTC
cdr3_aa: CASTDKVNYGYTF

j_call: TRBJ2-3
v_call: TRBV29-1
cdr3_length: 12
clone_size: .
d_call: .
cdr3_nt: TGCAGCGTTGAAGGTAGCCCAGATACGCAGTATTTT
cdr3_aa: CSVEGSPDTQYF

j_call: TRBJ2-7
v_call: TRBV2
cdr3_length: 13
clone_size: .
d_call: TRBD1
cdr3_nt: TGTGCCAGCAGTGGGGACAGCTCCTACGAGCAGTACTTC
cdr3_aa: CASSGDSSYEQYF

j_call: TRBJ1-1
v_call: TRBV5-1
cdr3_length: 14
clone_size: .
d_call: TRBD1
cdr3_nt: TGCGCCAGCAGCTCGCCCACAGGGGTAACTGAAGCTTTCTTT
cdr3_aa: CASSSPTGVTEAFF

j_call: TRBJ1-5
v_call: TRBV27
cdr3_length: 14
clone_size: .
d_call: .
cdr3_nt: TGTGCCAGCACTCGTGCGGGTAGCAATCAGCCCCAGCATTTT
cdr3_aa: CASTRAGSNQPQHF

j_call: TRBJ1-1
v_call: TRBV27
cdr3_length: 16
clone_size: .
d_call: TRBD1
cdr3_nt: TGTGCCAGCAGTACCCAGATGGGGACAGTAAACACTGAAGCTTTCTTT
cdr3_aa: CASSTQMGTVNTEAFF

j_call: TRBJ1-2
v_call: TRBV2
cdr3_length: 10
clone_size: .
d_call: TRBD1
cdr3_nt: TGTGCCAGCAGTTTGGACAGGGCACTCTTC
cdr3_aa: CASSLDRALF

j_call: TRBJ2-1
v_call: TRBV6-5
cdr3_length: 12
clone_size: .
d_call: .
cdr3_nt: TGTGCCAGCAGTTATGGGGGGAATGAGCAGTTCTTC
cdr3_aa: CASSYGGNEQFF

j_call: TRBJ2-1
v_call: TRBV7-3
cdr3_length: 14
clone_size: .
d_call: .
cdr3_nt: TGTGCCAGCAGCCCCGGCGCGGTTAACAATGAGCAGTTCTTC
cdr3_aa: CASSPGAVNNEQFF

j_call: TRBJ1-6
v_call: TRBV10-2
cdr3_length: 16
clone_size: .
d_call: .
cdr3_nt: TGCGCCAGCAGCGAACTCGGGAGCGGGCCTAATTCACCCCTCCACTTT
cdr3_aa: CASSELGSGPNSPLHF

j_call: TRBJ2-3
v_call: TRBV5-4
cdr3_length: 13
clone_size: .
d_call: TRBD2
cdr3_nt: TGTGCCAGCACTAGCGGGGGGATGGATACGCAGTATTTT
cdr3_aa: CASTSGGMDTQYF

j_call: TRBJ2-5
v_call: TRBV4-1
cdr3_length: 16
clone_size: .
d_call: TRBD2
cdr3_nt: TGCGCCAGCAGCCAAGAGCCTAGCGGGGTACAAGAGACCCAGTACTTC
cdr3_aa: CASSQEPSGVQETQYF

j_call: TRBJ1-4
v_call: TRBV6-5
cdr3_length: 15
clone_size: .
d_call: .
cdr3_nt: TGTGCCAGCAGTTACCGGGGAGTGCCAGCTGAAAAACTGTTTTTT
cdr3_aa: CASSYRGVPAEKLFF

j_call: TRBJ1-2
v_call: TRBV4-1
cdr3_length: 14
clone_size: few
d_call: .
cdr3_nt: TGCGCCAGCAGCCAAGAATCAGGGGCGTTCGGCTACACCTTC
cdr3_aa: CASSQESGAFGYTF

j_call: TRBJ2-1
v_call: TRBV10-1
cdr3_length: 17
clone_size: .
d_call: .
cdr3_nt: TGCGCCAGCAGTGAGTCGAAGAGTCCGGGAGCCTACAATGAGCAGTTCTTC
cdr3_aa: CASSESKSPGAYNEQFF

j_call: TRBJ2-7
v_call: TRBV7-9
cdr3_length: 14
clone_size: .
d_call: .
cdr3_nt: TGTGCCAGCAGCTTAGTATTCAGGATAAGCGAGCAGTACTTC
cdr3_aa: CASSLVFRISEQYF

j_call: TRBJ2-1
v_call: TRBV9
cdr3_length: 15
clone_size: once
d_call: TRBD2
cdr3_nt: TGTGCCAGCAGCGATAGCGGGGGTTCCTACAATGAGCAGTTCTTC
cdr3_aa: CASSDSGGSYNEQFF

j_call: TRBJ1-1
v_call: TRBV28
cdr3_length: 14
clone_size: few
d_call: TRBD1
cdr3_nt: TGTGCCAGCAGTTTGGACAGGGTGGGCACTGAAGCTTTCTTT
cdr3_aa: CASSLDRVGTEAFF

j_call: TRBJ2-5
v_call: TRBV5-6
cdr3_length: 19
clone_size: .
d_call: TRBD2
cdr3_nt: TGTGCCAGCAGCCCAAACTCGGTGTTAGCGGGAGGGGGGCGAGAGACCCAGTACTTC
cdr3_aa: CASSPNSVLAGGGRETQYF

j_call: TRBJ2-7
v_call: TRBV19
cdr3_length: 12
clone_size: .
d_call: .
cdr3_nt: TGTGCCAGTAGTTCAGGGGCGGGCGAGCAGTACTTC
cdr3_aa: CASSSGAGEQYF

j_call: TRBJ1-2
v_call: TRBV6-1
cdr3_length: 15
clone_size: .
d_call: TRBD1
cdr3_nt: TGTGCCAGCAGTGAGTGGGAAGGGGGCGGCTATGGCTACACCTTC
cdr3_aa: CASSEWEGGGYGYTF

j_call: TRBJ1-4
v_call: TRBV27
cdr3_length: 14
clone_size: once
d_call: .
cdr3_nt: TGTGCCAGCAGGATGGCGGGCCCTAATGAAAAACTGTTTTTT
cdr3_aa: CASRMAGPNEKLFF

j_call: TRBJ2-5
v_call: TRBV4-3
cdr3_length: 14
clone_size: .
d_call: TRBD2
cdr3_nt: TGCGCCAGCAGCCAAGATCGGGAGGCAGAGACCCAGTACTTC
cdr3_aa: CASSQDREAETQYF

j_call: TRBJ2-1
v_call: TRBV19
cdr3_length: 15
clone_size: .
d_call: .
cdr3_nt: TGTGCCAGTAGTATGATGAGCTTAGGGGCGAGTGAGCAGTTCTTC
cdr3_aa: CASSMMSLGASEQFF

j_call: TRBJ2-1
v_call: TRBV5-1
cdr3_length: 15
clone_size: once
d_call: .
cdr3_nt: TGCGCCAGCGCCCCGGGAAGGGGGGGTACCGATGAGCAGTTCTTC
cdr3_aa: CASAPGRGGTDEQFF

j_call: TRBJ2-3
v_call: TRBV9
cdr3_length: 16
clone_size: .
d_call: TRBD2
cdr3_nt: TGTGCCAGCAGCGTAGAGTGGGGACTAGGAACAGATACGCAGTATTTT
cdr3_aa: CASSVEWGLGTDTQYF

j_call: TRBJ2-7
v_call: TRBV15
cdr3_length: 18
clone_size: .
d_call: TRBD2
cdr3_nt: TGTGCCACCAGCAGATTCACCGGACCGGGACTAGCGGACTACGAGCAGTACTTC
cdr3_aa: CATSRFTGPGLADYEQYF

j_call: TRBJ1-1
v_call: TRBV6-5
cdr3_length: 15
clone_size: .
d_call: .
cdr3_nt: TGTGCCAGCAGTTACGGACCAGGGGCCAACACTGAAGCTTTCTTT
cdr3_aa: CASSYGPGANTEAFF

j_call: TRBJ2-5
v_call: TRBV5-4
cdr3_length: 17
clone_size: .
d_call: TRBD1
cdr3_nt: TGTGCCAGCAGCTACCGGGGGACAGGGGGCGAGGAAGAGACCCAGTACTTC
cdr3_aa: CASSYRGTGGEEETQYF

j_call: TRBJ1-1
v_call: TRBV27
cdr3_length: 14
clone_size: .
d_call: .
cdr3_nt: TGTGCCAGCAGCTACGATACAGGGAACACTGAAGCTTTCTTT
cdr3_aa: CASSYDTGNTEAFF

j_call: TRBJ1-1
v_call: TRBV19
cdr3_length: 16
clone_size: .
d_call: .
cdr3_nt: TGTGCCAGTACCCCGATTACGGCGGGTGAAGACACTGAAGCTTTCTTT
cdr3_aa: CASTPITAGEDTEAFF

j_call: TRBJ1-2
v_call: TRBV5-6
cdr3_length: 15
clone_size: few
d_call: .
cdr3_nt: TGTGCCAGCAGCTTTAGGTCGGGTGTCGAGTATGGCTACACCTTC
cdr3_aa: CASSFRSGVEYGYTF

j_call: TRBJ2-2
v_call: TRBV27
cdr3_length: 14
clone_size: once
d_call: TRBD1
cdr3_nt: TGTGCCAGCAGTTCGGGACAGGGGATCGGGGAGCTGTTTTTT
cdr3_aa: CASSSGQGIGELFF

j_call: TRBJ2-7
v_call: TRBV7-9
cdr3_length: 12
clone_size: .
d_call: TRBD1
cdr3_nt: TGTGCCAGCAGCTCGGACAGGCGGGAGCAGTACTTC
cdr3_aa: CASSSDRREQYF

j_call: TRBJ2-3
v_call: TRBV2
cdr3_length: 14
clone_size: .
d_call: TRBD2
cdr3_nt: TGTGCCAGCGGAGGGACTAGCGGCTCAGATACGCAGTATTTT
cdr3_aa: CASGGTSGSDTQYF

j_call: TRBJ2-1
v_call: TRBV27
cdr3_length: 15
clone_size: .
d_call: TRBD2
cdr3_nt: TGTGCCGTCTCTAGCGGGCTAAGCTCCTACAATGAGCAGTTCTTC
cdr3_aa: CAVSSGLSSYNEQFF

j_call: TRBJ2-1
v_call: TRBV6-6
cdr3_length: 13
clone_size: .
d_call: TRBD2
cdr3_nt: TGTGCCAGCAGTTTAGCGGGGGGCAATGAGCAGTTCTTC
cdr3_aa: CASSLAGGNEQFF

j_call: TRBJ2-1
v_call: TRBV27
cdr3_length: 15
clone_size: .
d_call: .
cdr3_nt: TGTGCCAGCGAGCGTAGACTAGAGGGGTACAATGAGCAGTTCTTC
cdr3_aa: CASERRLEGYNEQFF

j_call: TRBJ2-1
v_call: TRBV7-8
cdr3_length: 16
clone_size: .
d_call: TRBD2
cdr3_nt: TGTGCCAGCAGCTTAGATAGAGCGGGGCAATACAATGAGCAGTTCTTC
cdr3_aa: CASSLDRAGQYNEQFF

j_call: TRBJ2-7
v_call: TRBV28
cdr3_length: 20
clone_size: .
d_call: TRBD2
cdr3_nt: TGTGCCAGCAGTTTACCTCCCAGAAAGACTAGCGGGGAGCCGATCTACGAGCAGTACTTC
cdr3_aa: CASSLPPRKTSGEPIYEQYF

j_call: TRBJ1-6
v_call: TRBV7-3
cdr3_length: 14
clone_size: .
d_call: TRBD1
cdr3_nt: TGTGCCAGCAGCGCAGGACAGGGGAATTCACCCCTCCACTTT
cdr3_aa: CASSAGQGNSPLHF